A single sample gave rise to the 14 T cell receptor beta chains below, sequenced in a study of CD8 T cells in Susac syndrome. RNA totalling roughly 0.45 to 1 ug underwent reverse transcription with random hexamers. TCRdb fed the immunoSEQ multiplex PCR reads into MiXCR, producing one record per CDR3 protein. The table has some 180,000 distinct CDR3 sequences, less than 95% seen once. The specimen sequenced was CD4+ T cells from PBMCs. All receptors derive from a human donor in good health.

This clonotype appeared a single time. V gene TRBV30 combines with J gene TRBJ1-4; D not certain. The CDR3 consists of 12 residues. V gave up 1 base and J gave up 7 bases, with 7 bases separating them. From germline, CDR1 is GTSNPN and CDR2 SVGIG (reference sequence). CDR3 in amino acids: CAWSDGSEKLFF. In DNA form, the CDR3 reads TGTGCCTGGAGTGACGGGAGTGAAAAACTGTTTTTT.

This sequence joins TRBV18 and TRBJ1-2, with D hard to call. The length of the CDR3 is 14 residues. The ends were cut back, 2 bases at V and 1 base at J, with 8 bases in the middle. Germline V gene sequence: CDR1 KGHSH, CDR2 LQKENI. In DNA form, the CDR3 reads TGTGCCAGCTCACCAGGCCGGAATAACTATGGCTACACCTTC. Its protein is CASSPGRNNYGYTF.

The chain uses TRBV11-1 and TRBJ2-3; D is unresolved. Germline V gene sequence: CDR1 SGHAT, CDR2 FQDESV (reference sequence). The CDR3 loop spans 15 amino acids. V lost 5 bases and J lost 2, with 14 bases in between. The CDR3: CASSLGSGNTDTQYF. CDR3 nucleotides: TGTGCCAGCAGCCTCGGATCCGGTAACACAGATACGCAGTATTTT.

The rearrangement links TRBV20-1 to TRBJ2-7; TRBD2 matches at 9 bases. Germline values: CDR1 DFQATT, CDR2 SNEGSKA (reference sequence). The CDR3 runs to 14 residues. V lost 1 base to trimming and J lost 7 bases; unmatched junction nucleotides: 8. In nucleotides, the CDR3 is TGCAGTGCTAGAGGGCCTAGCGGGATGGGGGAGCAGTACTTC. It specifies CSARGPSGMGEQYF.

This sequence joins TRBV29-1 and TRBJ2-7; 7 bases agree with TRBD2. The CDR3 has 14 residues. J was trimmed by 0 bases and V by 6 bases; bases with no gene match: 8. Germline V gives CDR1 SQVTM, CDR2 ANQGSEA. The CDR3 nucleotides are TGCAGCGTAGTGGGCGGGGGAAGCTCCTACGAGCAGTACTTC. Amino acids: CSVVGGGSSYEQYF.

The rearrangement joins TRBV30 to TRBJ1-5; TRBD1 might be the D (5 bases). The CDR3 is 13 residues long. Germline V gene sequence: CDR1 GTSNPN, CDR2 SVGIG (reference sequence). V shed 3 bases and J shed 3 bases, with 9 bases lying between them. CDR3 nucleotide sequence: TGTGCCTGGAGCGCGACAGACAATCAGCCCCAGCATTTT. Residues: CAWSATDNQPQHF. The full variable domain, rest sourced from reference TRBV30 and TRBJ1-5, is SQTIHQWPATLVQPVGSPLSLECTVEGTSNPNLYWYRQAAGRGLQLLFYSVGIGQISSEVPQNLSASRPQDRQFILSSKKLLLSDSGFYLCAWSATDNQPQHFGDGTRLSIL.

The DNA for the CDR3 is TGTGCCAGCAGCACGGGCCCATTTGGGATTCAGTACTTC. Residues: CASSTGPFGIQYF. V gene TRBV9 combines with J gene TRBJ2-4; no clear D. The CDR3 totals 13 residues. The V end lost 4 bases, the J end lost 10 bases, and 15 bases lay between the germline ends. Germline-derived CDR1 and CDR2 are SGDLS and YYNGEE.

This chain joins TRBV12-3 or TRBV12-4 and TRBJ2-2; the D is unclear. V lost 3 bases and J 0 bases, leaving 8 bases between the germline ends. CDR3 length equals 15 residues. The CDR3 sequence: CASSLRLANTGELFF. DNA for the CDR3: TGTGCCAGCAGTTTGCGCCTGGCGAACACCGGGGAGCTGTTTTTT.

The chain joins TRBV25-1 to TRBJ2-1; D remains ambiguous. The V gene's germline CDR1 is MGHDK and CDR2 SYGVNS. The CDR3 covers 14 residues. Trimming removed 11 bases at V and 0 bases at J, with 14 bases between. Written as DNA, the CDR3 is TGTGCCGTCGAGACTGATTCCTCCTACAATGAGCAGTTCTTC. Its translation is CAVETDSSYNEQFF. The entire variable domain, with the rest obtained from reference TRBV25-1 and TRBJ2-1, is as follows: EADIYQTPRYLVIGTGKKITLECSQTMGHDKMYWYQQDPGMELHLIHYSYGVNSTEKGDLSSESTVSRIRTEHFPLTLESARPSHTSQYLCAVETDSSYNEQFFGPGTRLTVL.

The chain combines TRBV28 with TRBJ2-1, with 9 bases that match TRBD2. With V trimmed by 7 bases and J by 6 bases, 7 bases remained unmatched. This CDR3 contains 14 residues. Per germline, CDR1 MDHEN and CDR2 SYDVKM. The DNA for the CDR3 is TGTGCCAGCATTCCGGCGGGGGGGAGCAATGAGCAGTTCTTC. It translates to CASIPAGGSNEQFF.

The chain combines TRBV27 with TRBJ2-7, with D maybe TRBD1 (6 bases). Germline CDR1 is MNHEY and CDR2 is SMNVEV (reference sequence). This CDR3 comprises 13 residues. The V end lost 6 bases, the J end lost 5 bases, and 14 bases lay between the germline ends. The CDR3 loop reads CASRQQGVNEQYF. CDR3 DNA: TGTGCCAGCAGGCAACAGGGAGTCAACGAGCAGTACTTC.

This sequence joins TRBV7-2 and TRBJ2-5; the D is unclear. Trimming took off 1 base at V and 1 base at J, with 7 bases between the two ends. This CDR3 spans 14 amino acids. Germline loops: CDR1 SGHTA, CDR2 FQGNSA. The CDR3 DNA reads TGTGCCAGCAGCTTAGGGTCAGTCCAAGAGACCCAGTACTTC. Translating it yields CASSLGSVQETQYF.

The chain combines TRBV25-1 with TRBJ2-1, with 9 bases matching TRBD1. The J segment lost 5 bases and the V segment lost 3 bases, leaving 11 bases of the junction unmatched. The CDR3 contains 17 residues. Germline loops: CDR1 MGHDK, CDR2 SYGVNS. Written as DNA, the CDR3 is TGTGCCAGCAGTGATTGGACAGGGGACGGCTTCGACAATGAGCAGTTCTTC. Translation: CASSDWTGDGFDNEQFF.

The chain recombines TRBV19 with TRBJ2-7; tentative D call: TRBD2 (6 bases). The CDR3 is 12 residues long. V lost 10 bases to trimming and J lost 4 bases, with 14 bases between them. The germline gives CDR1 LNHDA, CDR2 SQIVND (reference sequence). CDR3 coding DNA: TGTGCCACCGTCGGTGGGGGGTACGAGCAGTACTTC. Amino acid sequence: CATVGGGYEQYF.